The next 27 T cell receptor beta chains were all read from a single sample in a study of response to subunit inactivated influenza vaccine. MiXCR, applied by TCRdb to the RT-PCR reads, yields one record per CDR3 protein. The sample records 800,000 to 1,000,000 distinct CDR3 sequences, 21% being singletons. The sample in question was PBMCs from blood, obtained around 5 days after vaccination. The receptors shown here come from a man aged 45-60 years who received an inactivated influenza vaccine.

This CDR3 reads CATSDPITPSGGQTQYF. The CDR3 DNA reads as TGTGCCACCAGTGACCCTATTACTCCTAGCGGGGGACAGACCCAGTACTTC. The rearrangement links TRBV24-1 to TRBJ2-5; 10 bases line up with TRBD2. The CDR3 loop spans 17 amino acids. The V gene end was trimmed by 4 bases and the J gene end by 6 bases; junction bases not matched to a gene: 13. Germline V gene data show CDR1 as KGHDR and CDR2 as SFDVKD.

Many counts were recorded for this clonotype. The CDR3 sequence: CASSLTGQGAETQYF. CDR3 coding DNA: TGCGCCAGCAGCCTAACCGGACAGGGGGCAGAGACCCAGTACTTC. The J gene is TRBJ2-5, the V gene TRBV5-1; 11 bases fit TRBD1. Germline-derived CDR1 and CDR2 are SGHRS and YFSETQ. The CDR3 covers 15 residues. With 4 bases clipped from V and 4 bases from J, the junction kept 6 bases outside the gene matches.

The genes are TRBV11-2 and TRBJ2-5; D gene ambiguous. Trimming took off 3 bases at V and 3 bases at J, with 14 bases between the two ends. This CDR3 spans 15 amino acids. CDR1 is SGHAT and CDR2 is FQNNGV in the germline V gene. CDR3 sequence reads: CASSLAVHTEETQYF. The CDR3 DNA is TGTGCCAGCAGCTTGGCGGTGCACACTGAAGAGACCCAGTACTTC. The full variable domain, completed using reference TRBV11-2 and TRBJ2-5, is EAGVAQSPRYKIIEKRQSVAFWCNPISGHATLYWYQQILGQGPKLLIQFQNNGVVDDSQLPKDRFSAERLKGVDSTLKIQPAKLEDSAVYLCASSLAVHTEETQYFGPGTRLLVL.

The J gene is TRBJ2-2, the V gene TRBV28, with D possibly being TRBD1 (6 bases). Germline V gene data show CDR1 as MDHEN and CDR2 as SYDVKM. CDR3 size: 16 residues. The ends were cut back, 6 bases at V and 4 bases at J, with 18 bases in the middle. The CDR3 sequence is CASSFRDKISTGELFF. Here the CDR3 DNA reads TGTGCCAGCAGCTTCCGGGACAAAATTTCCACCGGGGAGCTGTTTTTT.

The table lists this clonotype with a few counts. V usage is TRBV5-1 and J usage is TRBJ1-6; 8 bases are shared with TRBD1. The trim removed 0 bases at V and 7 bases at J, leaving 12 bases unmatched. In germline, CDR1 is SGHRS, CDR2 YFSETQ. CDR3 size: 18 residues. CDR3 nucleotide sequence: TGCGCCAGCAGCTTGGCTCCAGTTACGGGACAGGAGAATTCACCCCTCCACTTT. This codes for CASSLAPVTGQENSPLHF.

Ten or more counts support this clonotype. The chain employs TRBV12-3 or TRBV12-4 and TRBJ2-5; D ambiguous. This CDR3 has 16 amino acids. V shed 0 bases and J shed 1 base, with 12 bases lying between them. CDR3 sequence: CASSLARTTLQETQYF. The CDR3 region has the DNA TGTGCCAGCAGTTTAGCCAGGACCACACTCCAAGAGACCCAGTACTTC.

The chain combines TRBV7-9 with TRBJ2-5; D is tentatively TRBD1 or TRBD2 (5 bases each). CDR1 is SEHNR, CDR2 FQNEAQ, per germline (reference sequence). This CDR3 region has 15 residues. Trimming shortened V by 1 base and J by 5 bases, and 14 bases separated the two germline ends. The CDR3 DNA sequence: TGTGCCAGCAGCTTAGTTTTCGGGGCGTTTGAGACCCAGTACTTC. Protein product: CASSLVFGAFETQYF.

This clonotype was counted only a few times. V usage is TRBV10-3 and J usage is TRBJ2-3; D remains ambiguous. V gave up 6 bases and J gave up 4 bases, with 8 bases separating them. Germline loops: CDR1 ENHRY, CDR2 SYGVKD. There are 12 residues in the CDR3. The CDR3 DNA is TGTGCCATCAGGAAGGACGCAGATACGCAGTATTTT. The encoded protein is CAIRKDADTQYF.

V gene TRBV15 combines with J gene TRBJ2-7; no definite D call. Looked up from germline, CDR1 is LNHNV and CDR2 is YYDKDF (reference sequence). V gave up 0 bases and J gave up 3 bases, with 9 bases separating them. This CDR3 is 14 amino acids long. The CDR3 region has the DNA TGTGCCACCAGCAGAGATCAAGGCGGCTACGAGCAGTACTTC. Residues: CATSRDQGGYEQYF. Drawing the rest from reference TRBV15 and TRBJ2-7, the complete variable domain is DAMVIQNPRYQVTQFGKPVTLSCSQTLNHNVMYWYQQKSSQAPKLLFHYYDKDFNNEADTPDNFQSRRPNTSFCFLDIRSPGLGDTAMYLCATSRDQGGYEQYFGPGTRLTVT.

The CDR3 DNA reads TGTGCCAGTTATCGGGCAGGGCGGTACTACGAGCAGTACTTC. Translation: CASYRAGRYYEQYF. The V gene is TRBV27, the J gene TRBJ2-7, with D tentatively TRBD1 (5 bases). Germline CDR1 is MNHEY and CDR2 is SMNVEV (reference sequence). The CDR3 consists of 14 residues. V shed 9 bases and J shed 3 bases, with 18 bases lying between them.

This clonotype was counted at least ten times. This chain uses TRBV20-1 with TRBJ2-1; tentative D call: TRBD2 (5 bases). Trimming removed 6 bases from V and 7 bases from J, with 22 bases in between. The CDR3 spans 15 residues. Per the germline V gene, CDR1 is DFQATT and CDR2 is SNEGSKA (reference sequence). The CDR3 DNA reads TGCAGTGCCGAGTCTGGCAGTGGGAGTTTGAATGAGCAGTTCTTC. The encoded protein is CSAESGSGSLNEQFF.

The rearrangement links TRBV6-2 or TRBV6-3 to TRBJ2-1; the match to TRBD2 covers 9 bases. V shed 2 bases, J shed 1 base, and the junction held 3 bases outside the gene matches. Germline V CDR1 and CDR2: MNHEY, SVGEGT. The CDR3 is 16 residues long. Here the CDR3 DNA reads TGTGCCAGCAGTTACCCAGCGGGGGGATCCTACAATGAGCAGTTCTTC. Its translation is CASSYPAGGSYNEQFF.

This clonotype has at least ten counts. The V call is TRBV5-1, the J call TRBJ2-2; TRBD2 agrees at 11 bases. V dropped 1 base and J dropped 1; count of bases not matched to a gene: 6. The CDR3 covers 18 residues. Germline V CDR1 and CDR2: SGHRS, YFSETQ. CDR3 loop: CASSLTTGLAVNTGELFF. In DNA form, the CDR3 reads TGCGCCAGCAGCTTGACTACGGGACTAGCGGTGAACACCGGGGAGCTGTTTTTT.

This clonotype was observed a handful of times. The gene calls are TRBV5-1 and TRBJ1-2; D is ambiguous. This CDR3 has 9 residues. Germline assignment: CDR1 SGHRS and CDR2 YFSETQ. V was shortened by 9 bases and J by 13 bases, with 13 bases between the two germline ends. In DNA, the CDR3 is TGCGCCACCCCGGTGGGTGGCACCTTC. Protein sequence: CATPVGGTF.

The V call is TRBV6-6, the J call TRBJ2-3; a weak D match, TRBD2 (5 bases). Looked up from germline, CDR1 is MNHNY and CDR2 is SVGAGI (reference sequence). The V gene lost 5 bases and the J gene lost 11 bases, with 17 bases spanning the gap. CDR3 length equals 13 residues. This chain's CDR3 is CASSKPEATKQYF. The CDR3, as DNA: TGTGCCAGCAGTAAACCGGAGGCTACCAAGCAGTATTTT.

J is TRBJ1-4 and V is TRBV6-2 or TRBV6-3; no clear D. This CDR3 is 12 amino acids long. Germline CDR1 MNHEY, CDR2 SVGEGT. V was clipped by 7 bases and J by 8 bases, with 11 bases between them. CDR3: CASNNPREKLFF. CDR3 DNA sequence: TGTGCCAGCAACAACCCAAGGGAAAAACTGTTTTTT.

CDR3 amino acids: CASSSSSITDTQYF. In DNA, the CDR3 is TGTGCCAGCAGTTCCTCGTCGATCACAGATACGCAGTATTTT. V usage is TRBV6-2 or TRBV6-3 and J usage is TRBJ2-3; D unclear. V lost 4 bases, J lost 2 bases, and 10 bases lay in between. Germline-derived CDR1 and CDR2 are MNHEY and SVGEGT. The CDR3 contains 14 residues.

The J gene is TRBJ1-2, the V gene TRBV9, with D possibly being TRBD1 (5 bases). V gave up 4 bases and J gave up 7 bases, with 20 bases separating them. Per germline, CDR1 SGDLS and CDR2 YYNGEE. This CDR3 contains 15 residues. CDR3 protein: CASSPLGGVGSGYTF. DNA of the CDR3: TGTGCCAGCAGCCCCCTCGGGGGGGTAGGTTCTGGCTACACCTTC. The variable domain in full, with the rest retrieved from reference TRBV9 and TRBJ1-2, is DSGVTQTPKHLITATGQRVTLRCSPRSGDLSVYWYQQSLDQGLQFLIQYYNGEERAKGNILERFSAQQFPDLHSELNLSSLELGDSALYFCASSPLGGVGSGYTFGSGTRLTVV.

CDR3 sequence: CASSVGQGGTVQETQYF. The CDR3 DNA follows: TGTGCCAGCAGCGTAGGGCAGGGCGGGACGGTCCAAGAGACCCAGTACTTC. The rearrangement joins TRBV9 to TRBJ2-5; maybe TRBD2 (6 bases). The V gene's germline CDR1 is SGDLS and CDR2 YYNGEE. V was trimmed by 0 bases and J by 1 base, leaving 16 bases between them. This CDR3 is 17 amino acids long.

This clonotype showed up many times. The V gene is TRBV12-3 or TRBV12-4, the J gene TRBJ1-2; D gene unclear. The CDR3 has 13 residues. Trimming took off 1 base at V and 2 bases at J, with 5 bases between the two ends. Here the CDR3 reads CASSLELNYGYTF. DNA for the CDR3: TGTGCCAGCAGTTTAGAACTAAACTATGGCTACACCTTC.

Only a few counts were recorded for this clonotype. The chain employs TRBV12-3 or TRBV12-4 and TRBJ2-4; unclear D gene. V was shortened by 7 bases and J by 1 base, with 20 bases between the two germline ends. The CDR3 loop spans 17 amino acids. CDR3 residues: CASTTRQASRAKNIQYF. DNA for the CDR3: TGTGCCAGCACCACCCGTCAGGCATCCCGGGCCAAAAACATTCAGTACTTC.

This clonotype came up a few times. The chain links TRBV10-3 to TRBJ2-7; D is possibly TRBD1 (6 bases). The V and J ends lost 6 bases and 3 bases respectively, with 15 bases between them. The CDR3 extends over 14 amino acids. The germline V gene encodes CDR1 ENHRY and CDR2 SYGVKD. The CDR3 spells CAIRGDTSIYEQYF. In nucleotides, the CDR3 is TGTGCCATCAGGGGGGACACCAGTATCTACGAGCAGTACTTC.

For the CDR3, the DNA is TGTGCCAGCAGCGCAGGGCCATACACTGAAGCTTTCTTT. Its protein product is CASSAGPYTEAFF. V is TRBV28 and J is TRBJ1-1; D might be TRBD1 (5 bases). V was trimmed by 6 bases and J by 3 bases, leaving 11 bases between them. The CDR3 covers 13 residues. The V gene's germline CDR1 is MDHEN and CDR2 SYDVKM.

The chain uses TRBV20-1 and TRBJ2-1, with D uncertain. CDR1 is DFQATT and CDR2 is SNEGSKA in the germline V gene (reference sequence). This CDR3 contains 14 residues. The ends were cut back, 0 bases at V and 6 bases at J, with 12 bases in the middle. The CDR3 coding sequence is TGCAGTGCTAGAGAGGATATGGGAACCAATGAGCAGTTCTTC. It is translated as CSAREDMGTNEQFF.

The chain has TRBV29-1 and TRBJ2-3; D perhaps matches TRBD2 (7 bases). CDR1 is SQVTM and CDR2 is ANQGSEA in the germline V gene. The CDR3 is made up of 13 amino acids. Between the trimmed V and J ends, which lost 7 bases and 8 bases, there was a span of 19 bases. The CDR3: CSGTRAEGGTQYF. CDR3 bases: TGCAGCGGGACTAGAGCTGAAGGGGGTACGCAGTATTTT.

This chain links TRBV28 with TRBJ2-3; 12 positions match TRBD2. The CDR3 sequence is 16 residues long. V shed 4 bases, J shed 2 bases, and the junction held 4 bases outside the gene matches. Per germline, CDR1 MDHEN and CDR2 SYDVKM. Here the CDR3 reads CASSSWTSGATDTQYF. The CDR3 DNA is TGTGCCAGCAGTTCTTGGACTAGCGGGGCCACAGATACGCAGTATTTT.

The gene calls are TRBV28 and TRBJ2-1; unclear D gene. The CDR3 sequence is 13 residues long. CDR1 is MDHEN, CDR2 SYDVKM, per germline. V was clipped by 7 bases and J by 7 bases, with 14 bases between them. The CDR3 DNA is TGTGCCAGCATGGGGTCACCCCAAAATGAGCAGTTCTTC. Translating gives CASMGSPQNEQFF.